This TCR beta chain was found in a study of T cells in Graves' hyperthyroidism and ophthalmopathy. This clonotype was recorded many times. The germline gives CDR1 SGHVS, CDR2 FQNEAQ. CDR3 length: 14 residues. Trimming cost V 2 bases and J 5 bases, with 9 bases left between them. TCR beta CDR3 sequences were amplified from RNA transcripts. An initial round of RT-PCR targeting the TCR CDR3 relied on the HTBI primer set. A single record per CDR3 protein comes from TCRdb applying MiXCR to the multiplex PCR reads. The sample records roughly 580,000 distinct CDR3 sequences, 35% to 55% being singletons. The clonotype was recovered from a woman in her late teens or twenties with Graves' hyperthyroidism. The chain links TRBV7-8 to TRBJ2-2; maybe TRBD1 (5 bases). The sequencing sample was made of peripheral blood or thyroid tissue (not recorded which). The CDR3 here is CASSLRGETGELFF. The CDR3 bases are TGTGCCAGCAGCTTAAGGGGCGAAACCGGGGAGCTGTTTTTT.